This T cell receptor (beta chain) was recovered during a study of shared clonotypes between healthy human individuals. Findings and limits, study-wide: It was only blood that was sampled, and tissue repertoires likely differ. The study found roughly 5% of naive CD4 clonotypes shared across several donors. Donor clonotype sharing was expected to depend on sequencing depth.

This clone was counted between two and nine times. Its antigen is still unknown. Execution of the assay was at deep level. Using immunoSEQ multiplex PCR, the repertoire was profiled, and TCRdb retains in-frame clones only, with some absent. Among approximately 1,000,000 clones listed, 60% to 80% were seen once. The length of the CDR3 is 15 residues. The ends were cut back, 6 bases at V and 2 bases at J, with 14 bases in the middle. CDR1 and CDR2 from the germline V gene are MNHEY and SVGAGI. Material for sequencing was memory CD4+ T cells from PBMCs. Subset noted: CD45RA-negative fraction. This TCR derives from a man younger than 30 in good health. Some clones in this sample may be carry-over from other donors' samples. The chain is built from TRBV6-5 and TRBJ1-3; the D is unclear. Written as DNA, the CDR3 is TGTGCCAGCAGCCGCGACACCGCCCCTGGAAACACCATATATTTT. Translating it yields CASSRDTAPGNTIYF.